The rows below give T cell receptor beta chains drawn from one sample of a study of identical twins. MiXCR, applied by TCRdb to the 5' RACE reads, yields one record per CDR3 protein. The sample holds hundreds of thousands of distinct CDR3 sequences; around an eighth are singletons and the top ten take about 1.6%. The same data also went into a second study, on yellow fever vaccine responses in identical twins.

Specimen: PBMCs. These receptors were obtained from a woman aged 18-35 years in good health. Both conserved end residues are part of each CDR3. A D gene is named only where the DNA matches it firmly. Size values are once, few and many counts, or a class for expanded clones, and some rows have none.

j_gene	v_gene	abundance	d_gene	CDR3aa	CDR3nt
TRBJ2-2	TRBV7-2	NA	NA	CASSPPGGLAGGELFF	TGTGCCAGCAGCCCTCCGGGTGGCCTAGCTGGCGGGGAGCTGTTTTTT
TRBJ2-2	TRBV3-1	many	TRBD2	CASSQGTSSLTTGELFF	TGTGCCAGCAGCCAAGGGACTAGTTCATTGACGACCGGGGAGCTGTTTTTT
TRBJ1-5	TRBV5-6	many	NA	CASSLRGAAYQPQHF	TGTGCCAGCAGCCTCCGGGGGGCGGCTTATCAGCCCCAGCATTTT
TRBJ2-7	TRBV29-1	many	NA	CSVEDGTASSYEQYF	TGCAGCGTTGAAGATGGGACGGCCAGCTCCTACGAGCAGTACTTC
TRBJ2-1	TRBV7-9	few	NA	CAGEVWGSNEQFF	TGTGCCGGGGAGGTCTGGGGGTCCAATGAGCAGTTCTTC
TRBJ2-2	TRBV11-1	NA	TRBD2	CASTTLAGVANTGELFF	TGTGCCAGCACTACTTTAGCGGGAGTAGCGAACACCGGGGAGCTGTTTTTT
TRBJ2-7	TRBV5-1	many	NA	CASSLDGSSYEQYF	TGCGCCAGCAGCTTGGACGGTAGCTCCTACGAGCAGTACTTC
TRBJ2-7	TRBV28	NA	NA	CASSQGEGEQYF	TGTGCCAGCAGTCAGGGCGAGGGCGAGCAGTACTTC
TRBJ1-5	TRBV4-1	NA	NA	CASSQLPGTVPNQPQHF	TGCGCCAGCAGCCAACTCCCCGGGACCGTTCCGAATCAGCCCCAGCATTTT
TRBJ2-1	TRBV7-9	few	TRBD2	CASSQGTSGTYNEQFF	TGTGCCAGCAGCCAAGGGACTAGCGGGACCTACAATGAGCAGTTCTTC
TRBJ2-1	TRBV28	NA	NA	CAINRVKAEQFF	TGTGCCATTAACAGGGTCAAGGCTGAGCAGTTCTTC
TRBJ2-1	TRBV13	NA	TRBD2	CASSNELAGGRNNEQFF	TGTGCCAGCAGTAACGAGCTAGCGGGAGGCAGGAACAATGAGCAGTTCTTC
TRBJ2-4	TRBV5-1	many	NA	CASSQTEGRGIQYF	TGCGCCAGCAGCCAAACAGAGGGCAGAGGCATTCAGTACTTC
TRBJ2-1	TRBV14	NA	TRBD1	CASSGQGISYNEQFF	TGTGCCAGCAGCGGACAGGGAATCTCCTACAATGAGCAGTTCTTC
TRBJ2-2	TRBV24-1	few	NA	CATSRRVGTGELFF	TGTGCCACCAGTCGGCGGGTTGGCACCGGGGAGCTGTTTTTT
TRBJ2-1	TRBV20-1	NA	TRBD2	CSAPRSGSYNEQFF	TGCAGTGCCCCCCGGAGCGGGAGTTACAATGAGCAGTTCTTC
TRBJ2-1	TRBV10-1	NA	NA	CASSEISTANSYNEQFF	TGCGCCAGCAGTGAGATATCGACAGCGAATTCCTACAATGAGCAGTTCTTC
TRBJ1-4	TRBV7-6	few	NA	CASSLIPQSGGEKLFF	TGTGCCAGCAGCTTAATCCCCCAGTCGGGGGGGGAAAAACTGTTTTTT
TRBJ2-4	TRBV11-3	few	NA	CASSLTQANIQYF	TGTGCCAGCAGCTTAACTCAGGCAAACATTCAGTACTTC
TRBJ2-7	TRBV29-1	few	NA	CSVEVGGFEQYF	TGCAGCGTTGAAGTAGGGGGGTTTGAGCAGTACTTC
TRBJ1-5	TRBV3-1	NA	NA	CASSQDAGAFNQPQHF	TGTGCCAGCAGCCAAGATGCCGGGGCTTTCAATCAGCCCCAGCATTTT
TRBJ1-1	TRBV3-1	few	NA	CASSQGVGLGNTEAFF	TGTGCCAGCAGCCAAGGTGTCGGTTTAGGTAACACTGAAGCTTTCTTT
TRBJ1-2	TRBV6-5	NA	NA	CASSLTRQRPYGYTF	TGTGCCAGCAGTTTGACCCGACAGCGTCCCTATGGCTACACCTTC
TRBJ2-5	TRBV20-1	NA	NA	CSALGQRGETQYF	TGCAGTGCCCTAGGGCAGAGGGGAGAGACCCAGTACTTC
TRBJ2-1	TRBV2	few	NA	CASSDYDSEQFF	TGTGCCAGCAGTGATTACGACTCTGAGCAGTTCTTC
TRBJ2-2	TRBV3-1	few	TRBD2	CASSHTRGIGELFF	TGTGCCAGCAGCCACACGCGGGGGATCGGGGAGCTGTTTTTT
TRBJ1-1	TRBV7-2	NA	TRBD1	CASSRTGYGNTEAFF	TGTGCCAGCAGTCGGACAGGGTACGGGAACACTGAAGCTTTCTTT
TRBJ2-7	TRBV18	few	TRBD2	CASSPIIRTSGSYEQYF	TGTGCCAGCTCACCAATCATTCGGACTAGCGGCTCCTACGAGCAGTACTTC
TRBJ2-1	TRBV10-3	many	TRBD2	CAITGGLAGASDEQFF	TGTGCCATCACCGGGGGACTAGCGGGAGCCTCCGATGAGCAGTTCTTC
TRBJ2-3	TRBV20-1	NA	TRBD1	CSARNRGRFADTQYF	TGCAGTGCTAGAAACAGGGGGCGCTTCGCAGATACGCAGTATTTT
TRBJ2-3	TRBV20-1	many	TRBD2	CSASLVAGRTDTQYF	TGCAGTGCTTCCCTCGTAGCGGGGCGGACAGATACGCAGTATTTT
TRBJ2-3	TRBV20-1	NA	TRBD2	CSAPRLAGGSDTQYF	TGCAGTGCGCCGAGACTAGCGGGAGGGTCAGATACGCAGTATTTT
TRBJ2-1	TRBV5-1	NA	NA	CASSLGRDTYNEQFF	TGCGCCAGCAGCTTGGGCAGGGATACCTACAATGAGCAGTTCTTC
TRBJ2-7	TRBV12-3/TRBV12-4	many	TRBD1	CASSPQTGVYEQYF	TGTGCCAGCAGTCCCCAGACAGGGGTGTACGAGCAGTACTTC
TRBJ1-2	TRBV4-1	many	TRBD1	CASSQLTGGGYTF	TGCGCCAGCAGCCAACTCACAGGGGGAGGCTACACCTTC
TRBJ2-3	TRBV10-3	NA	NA	CAISDRSPDTQYF	TGTGCCATCAGTGACAGGTCCCCAGATACGCAGTATTTT
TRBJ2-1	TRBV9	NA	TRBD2	CASSVVAGITYNEQFF	TGTGCCAGCAGCGTAGTAGCGGGGATTACTTACAATGAGCAGTTCTTC
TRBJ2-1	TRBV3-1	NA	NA	CASSQDPGGPSSYNEQFF	TGTGCCAGCAGCCAAGATCCGGGCGGCCCGAGCTCCTACAATGAGCAGTTCTTC
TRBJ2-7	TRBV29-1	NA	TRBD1	CSASDRGGDEQYF	TGCAGCGCGTCGGACAGGGGAGGGGACGAGCAGTACTTC
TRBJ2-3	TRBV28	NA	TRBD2	CAATSGSTDTQYF	TGTGCTGCGACTAGCGGGAGTACTGATACGCAGTATTTT
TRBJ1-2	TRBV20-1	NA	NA	CSARDDSSGYTF	TGCAGTGCTAGAGATGATAGTAGCGGCTACACCTTC
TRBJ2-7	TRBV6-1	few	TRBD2	CASSLSLAGGTYEQYF	TGTGCCAGCAGCCTCTCTCTAGCGGGAGGGACCTACGAGCAGTACTTC
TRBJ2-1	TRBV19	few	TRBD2	CASSRGLVFEQFF	TGTGCCAGTAGTAGGGGACTAGTTTTTGAGCAGTTCTTC
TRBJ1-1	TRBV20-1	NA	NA	CSARGLTGINTEAFF	TGCAGTGCTAGGGGGCTCACAGGGATCAACACTGAAGCTTTCTTT
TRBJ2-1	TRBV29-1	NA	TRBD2	CSVNKIKTSTHNEQFF	TGCAGCGTAAACAAGATTAAGACTAGCACACACAATGAGCAGTTCTTC
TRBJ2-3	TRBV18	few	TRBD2	CASSPLVAGVKDTQYF	TGTGCCAGCTCACCACTGGTAGCGGGAGTTAAAGATACGCAGTATTTT
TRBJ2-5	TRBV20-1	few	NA	CSRRRVGTQYF	TGCAGCCGTCGGCGGGTCGGGACCCAGTACTTC
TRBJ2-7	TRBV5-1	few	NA	CASSPGGGHYEQYF	TGCGCCAGCAGCCCCGGTGGGGGACACTACGAGCAGTACTTC
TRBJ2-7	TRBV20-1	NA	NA	CSAIGPAFAQYF	TGCAGTGCTATTGGGCCAGCTTTTGCGCAGTACTTC
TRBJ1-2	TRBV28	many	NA	CASIPEGGYGYTF	TGTGCCAGCATCCCTGAAGGTGGCTATGGCTACACCTTC
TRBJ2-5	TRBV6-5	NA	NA	CASTGGAGTQYF	TGTGCCAGCACTGGCGGGGCGGGGACCCAGTACTTC
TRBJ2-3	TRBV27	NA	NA	CASSLSVLGLDTQYF	TGTGCCAGCAGTTTATCTGTCCTCGGTTTGGATACGCAGTATTTT
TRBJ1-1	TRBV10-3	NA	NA	CAIVQSMNTEAFF	TGTGCCATCGTCCAGTCTATGAACACTGAAGCTTTCTTT
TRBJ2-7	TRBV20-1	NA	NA	CSAPSPGYEQYF	TGCAGTGCCCCCAGCCCGGGGTACGAGCAGTACTTC
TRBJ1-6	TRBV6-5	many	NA	CASFQGNSPLHF	TGTGCCAGCTTTCAGGGTAATTCACCCCTCCACTTT